This T cell receptor beta chain was retrieved from a study of T cell changes during pregnancy in multiple sclerosis. Method: immunoSEQ multiplex PCR; TCRdb's copy keeps in-frame clones and lacks some. This table has fewer than 50,000 clones, around 90% appearing once. The CDR3 runs to 17 residues. J was trimmed by 3 bases and V by 1 base; bases with no gene match: 8. CDR1 is MNHNS and CDR2 is SASEGT in the germline V gene. The receptor comes from a female donor with multiple sclerosis, enrolled in a pregnancy study. V is TRBV6-1 and J is TRBJ2-5; 10 nucleotides line up with TRBD2. Sequencing used CD8+ T cells from peripheral blood mononuclear cells, obtained after pregnancy. Here the CDR3 reads CASSEGVVAGGEETQYF. The CDR3 coding sequence is TGTGCCAGCAGTGAAGGGGTGGTAGCGGGGGGTGAAGAGACCCAGTACTTC.